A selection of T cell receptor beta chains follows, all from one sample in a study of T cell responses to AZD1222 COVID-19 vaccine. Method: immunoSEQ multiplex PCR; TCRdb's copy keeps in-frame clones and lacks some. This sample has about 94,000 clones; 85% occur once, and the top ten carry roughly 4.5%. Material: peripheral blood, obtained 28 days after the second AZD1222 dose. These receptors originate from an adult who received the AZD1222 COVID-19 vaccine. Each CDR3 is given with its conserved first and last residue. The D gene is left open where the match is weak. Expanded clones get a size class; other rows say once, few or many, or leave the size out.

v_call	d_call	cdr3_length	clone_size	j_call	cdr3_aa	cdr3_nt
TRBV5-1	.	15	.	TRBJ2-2	CASSESGPRAGELFF	TGCGCCAGCAGTGAGTCCGGACCAAGGGCCGGGGAGCTGTTTTTT
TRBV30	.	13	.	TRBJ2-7	CAWSGDNSYEQYF	TGTGCCTGGAGTGGGGACAACTCCTACGAGCAGTACTTC
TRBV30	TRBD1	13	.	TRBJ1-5	CAWSNRGRQPQHF	TGTGCCTGGAGTAACAGGGGGCGGCAGCCCCAGCATTTT
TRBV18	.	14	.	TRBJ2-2	CASSPGGGTGELFF	TGTGCCAGCTCACCAGGAGGGGGGACCGGGGAGCTGTTTTTT
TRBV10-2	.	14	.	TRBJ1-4	CASSEAGSNEKLFF	TGCGCCAGCAGTGAAGCCGGATCTAATGAAAAACTGTTTTTT
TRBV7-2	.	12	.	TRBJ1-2	CASSLLAYGYTF	TGTGCCAGCAGCTTACTGGCTTATGGCTACACCTTC
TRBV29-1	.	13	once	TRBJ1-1	CSVTRMSSTEAFF	TGCAGCGTTACCCGGATGTCCAGTACTGAAGCTTTCTTT
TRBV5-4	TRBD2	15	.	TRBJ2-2	CASTLAGPGTGELFF	TGTGCCAGCACCCTAGCGGGGCCGGGCACCGGGGAGCTGTTTTTT
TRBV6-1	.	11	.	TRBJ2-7	CASSESYEQYF	TGTGCCAGCAGTGAGTCCTACGAGCAGTACTTC
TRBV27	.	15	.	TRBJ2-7	CASTQYGQGMREQYF	TGTGCCAGCACCCAGTATGGGCAGGGAATGCGCGAGCAGTACTTC
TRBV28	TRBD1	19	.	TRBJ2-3	CASSRGTGALGQLTDTQYF	TGTGCCAGCAGTAGGGGGACAGGGGCCCTGGGGCAACTCACAGATACGCAGTATTTT
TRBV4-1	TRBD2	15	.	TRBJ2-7	CASSQETSGSYEQYF	TGCGCCAGCAGCCAAGAGACTAGCGGGAGTTACGAGCAGTACTTC
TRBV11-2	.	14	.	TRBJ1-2	CASSLGGQRTGYTF	TGTGCCAGCAGCTTAGGCGGACAGAGGACCGGCTACACCTTC
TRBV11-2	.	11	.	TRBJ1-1	CASSPPVEAFF	TGTGCCAGCAGCCCCCCGGTGGAAGCTTTCTTT
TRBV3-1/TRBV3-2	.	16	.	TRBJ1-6	CASSQGVREGNSPLHF	TGTGCCAGCAGCCAAGGGGTGAGGGAGGGGAATTCACCCCTCCACTTT
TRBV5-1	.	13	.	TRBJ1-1	CASSLELGVDAFF	TGCGCCAGCAGCTTGGAACTGGGCGTAGACGCTTTCTTT
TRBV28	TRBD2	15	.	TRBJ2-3	CASSLLGREGDTQYF	TGTGCCAGCAGTTTGTTGGGCAGGGAGGGAGATACGCAGTATTTT
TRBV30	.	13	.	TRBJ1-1	CAWRAVINTEAFF	TGTGCCTGGAGAGCGGTGATCAACACTGAAGCTTTCTTT
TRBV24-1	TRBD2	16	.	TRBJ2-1	CATSDSTSGTLGEQFF	TGTGCCACCAGTGACTCGACTAGCGGGACTCTCGGTGAGCAGTTCTTC
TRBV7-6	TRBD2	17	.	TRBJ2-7	CASSLEVSGLAGEGQYF	TGTGCCAGCAGCTTAGAGGTTTCGGGACTAGCGGGAGAAGGGCAGTACTTC